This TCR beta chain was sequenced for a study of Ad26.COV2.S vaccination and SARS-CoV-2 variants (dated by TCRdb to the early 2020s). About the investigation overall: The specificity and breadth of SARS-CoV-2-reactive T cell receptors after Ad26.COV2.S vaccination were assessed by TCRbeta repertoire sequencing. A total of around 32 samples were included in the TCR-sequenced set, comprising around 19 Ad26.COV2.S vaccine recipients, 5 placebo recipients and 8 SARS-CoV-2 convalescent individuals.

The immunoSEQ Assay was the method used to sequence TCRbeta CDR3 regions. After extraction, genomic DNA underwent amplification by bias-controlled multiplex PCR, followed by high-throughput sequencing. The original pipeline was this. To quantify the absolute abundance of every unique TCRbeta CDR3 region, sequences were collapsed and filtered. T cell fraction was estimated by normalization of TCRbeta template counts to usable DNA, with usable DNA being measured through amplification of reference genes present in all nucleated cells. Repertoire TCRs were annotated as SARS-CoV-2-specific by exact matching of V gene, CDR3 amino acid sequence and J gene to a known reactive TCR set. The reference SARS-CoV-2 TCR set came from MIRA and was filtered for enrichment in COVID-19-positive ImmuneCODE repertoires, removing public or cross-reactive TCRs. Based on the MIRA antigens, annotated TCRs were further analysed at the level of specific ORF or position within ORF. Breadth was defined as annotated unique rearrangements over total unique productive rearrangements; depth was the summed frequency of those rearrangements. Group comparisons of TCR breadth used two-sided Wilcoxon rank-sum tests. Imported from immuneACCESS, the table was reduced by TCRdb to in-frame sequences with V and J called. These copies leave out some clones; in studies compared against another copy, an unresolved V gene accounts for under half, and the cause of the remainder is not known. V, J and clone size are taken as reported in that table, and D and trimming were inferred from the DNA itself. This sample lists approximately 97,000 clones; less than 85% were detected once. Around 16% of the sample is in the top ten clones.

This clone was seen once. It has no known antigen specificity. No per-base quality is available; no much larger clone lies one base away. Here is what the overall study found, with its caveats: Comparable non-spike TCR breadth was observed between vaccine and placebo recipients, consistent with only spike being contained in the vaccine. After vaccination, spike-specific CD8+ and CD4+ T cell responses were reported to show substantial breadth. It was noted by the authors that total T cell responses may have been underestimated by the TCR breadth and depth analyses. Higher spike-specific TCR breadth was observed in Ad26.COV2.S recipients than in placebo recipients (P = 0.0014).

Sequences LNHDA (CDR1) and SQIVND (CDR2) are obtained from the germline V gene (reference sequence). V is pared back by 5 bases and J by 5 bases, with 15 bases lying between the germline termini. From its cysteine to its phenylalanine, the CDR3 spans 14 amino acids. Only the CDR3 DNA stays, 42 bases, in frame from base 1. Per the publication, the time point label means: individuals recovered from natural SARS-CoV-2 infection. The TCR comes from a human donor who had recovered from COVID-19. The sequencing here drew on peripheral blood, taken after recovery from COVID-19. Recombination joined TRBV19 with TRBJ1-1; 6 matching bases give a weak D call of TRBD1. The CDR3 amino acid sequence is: CASSRRGARTEAFF. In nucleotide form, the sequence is TGTGCCAGTAGTCGTCGGGGGGCGCGGACTGAAGCTTTCTTT.